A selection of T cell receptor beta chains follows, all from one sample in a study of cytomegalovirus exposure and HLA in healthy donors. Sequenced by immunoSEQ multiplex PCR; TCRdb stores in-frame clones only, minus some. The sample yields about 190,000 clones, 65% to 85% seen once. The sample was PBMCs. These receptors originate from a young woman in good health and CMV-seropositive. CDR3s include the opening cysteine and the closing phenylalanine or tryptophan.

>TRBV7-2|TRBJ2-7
CASSLLAGGPYEQYF
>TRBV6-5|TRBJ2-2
CASSYNKGTGELFF
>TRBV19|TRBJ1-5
CASSPPLTAGVNQPQHF
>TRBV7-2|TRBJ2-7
CASSETGSYEQYF
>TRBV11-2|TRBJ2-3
CASSEGGTYTDTQYF
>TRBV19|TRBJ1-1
CAATLGGMNTEAFF
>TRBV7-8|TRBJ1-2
CASSAQGSYGYTF
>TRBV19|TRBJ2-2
CASRQRGPNTGELFF
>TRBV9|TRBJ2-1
CASSVLSRGGFNEQFF
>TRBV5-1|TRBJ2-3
CASGLAGADTQYF
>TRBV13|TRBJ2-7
CASSPSGFYEQYF
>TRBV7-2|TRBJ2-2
CASSILAGATGELFF
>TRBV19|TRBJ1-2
CASSITWEYGYTF
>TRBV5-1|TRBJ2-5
CASSKTSSSETQYF
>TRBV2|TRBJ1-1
CASSESGVFMYTEAFF
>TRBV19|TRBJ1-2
CASSIAPQDRGYGYTF
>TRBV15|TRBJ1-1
CATSREVRMNTEAFF
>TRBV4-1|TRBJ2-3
CASSQVRAPDTQYF
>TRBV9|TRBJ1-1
CASSVAGDTEAFF
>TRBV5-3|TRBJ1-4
CARSLLRVGTITSTNEKLFF
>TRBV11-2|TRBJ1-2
CASRTLRGEANYGYTF
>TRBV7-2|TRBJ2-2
CASSLDTNTGELFF
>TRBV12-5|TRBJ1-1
CASGHRELNTEAFF
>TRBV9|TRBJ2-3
CASSEGPGGIGTDTQYF
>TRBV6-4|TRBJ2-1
CASSERTAGKNEQFF
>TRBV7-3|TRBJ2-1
CASSLRGGRENEQFF
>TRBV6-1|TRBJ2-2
CASTGGLLRTGELFF
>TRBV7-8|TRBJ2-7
CASSSGSGTASYEQYF
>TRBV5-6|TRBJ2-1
CASSARQGVHNEQFF
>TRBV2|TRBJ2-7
CASSEDVKSDSTYEQYF
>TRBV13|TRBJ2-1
CASSTTTGTSGGAPNEQFF
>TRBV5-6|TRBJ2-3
CASSLYVRGVVDTQYF
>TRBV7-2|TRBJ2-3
CASSPTSRDTQYF
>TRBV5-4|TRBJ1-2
CASSFGTGGVNGYTF
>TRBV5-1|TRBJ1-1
CASSPPSTEAFF
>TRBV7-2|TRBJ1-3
CASSLGQGGGNTIYF
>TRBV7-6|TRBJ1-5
CASSLVGGGQPQHF
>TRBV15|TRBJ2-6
CATSRDHSGLAGGHGANVLTF
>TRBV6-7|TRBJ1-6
CASHRVHNSPLHF
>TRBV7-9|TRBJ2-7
CASSLVGAPYEQYF
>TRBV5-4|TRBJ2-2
CASSFTGGLTGELFF
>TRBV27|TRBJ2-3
CASSPTRSSDTQYF
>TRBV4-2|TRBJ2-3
CASSQGIAGGPDTQYF
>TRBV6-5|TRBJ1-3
CASTLRGTGNTIYF
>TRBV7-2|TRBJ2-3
CASSTTSAQDTQYF
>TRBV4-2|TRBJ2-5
CASSQDRGSNSETQYF
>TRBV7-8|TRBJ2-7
CASSLSGGQLHEQYF
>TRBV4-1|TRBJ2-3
CASSQIEGLSTDTQYF
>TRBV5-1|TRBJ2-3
CASSLGQGGHFTDTQYF
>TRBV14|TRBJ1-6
CASSLDRGDSPLHF
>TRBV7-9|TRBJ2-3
CASSFTGGDTDTQYF
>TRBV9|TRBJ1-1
CASSVVAANTEAFF
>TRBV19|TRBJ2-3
CASSKLSGGLTDTQYF
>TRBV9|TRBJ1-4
CASSEGTYREKLFF
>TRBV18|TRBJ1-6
CASSPQVALVGSPLHF
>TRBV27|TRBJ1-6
CASRLSPQGINSPLHF
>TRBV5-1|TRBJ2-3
CASSLLLADTDTQYF
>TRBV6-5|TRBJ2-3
CASSYWSGGTDTQYF
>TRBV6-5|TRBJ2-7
CASSPSGQNEQYF